The rows below give T cell receptor beta chains drawn from one sample of a study of response to subunit inactivated influenza vaccine. MiXCR, applied by TCRdb to the RT-PCR reads, yields one record per CDR3 protein. The repertoire has around 480,000 distinct CDR3 sequences, approximately 11% of them found once; the top ten carry about an eighth. The source material was PBMCs from blood, sampled 40 to 50 days after vaccination. The origin of the receptors is a man aged 45 to 65 who received an inactivated influenza vaccine. Each CDR3 is given without its conserved first and last residue. A D gene is named only where the DNA matches it firmly. Clone size, where shown, is once, few, many, or a class for clones that have expanded.

V: TRBV7-2; D: TRBD1; size: .; CDR3: ASSSLGGSTDTQY
V: TRBV5-1; D: TRBD2; size: few; CDR3: ASSFERGDQETQY
V: TRBV6-2/TRBV6-3; D: .; size: few; CDR3: ASRPERAASGETQY
V: TRBV4-2; D: TRBD2; size: once; CDR3: ASSRSAGGSSYEQY
V: TRBV7-8; D: TRBD2; size: few; CDR3: ASTLSGSSSYEQY
V: TRBV6-5; D: .; size: .; CDR3: ASSYSRGYNEQF
V: TRBV6-2/TRBV6-3; D: .; size: few; CDR3: ASSWGGRGGQPQH
V: TRBV10-3; D: TRBD1; size: few; CDR3: AISETDRGLASSYEQY
V: TRBV10-3; D: .; size: .; CDR3: AFSEPLGGRGQETQY
V: TRBV6-1; D: .; size: many; CDR3: ASTRLGANYGYT
V: TRBV6-2/TRBV6-3; D: TRBD1; size: few; CDR3: ASSYSTAGTGSYEQY
V: TRBV20-1; D: TRBD2; size: .; CDR3: SAPPRTSADEQF
V: TRBV18; D: TRBD2; size: .; CDR3: ASSPGTSGNYNEQF
V: TRBV9; D: .; size: few; CDR3: ASSAGTKRNEQF
V: TRBV7-8; D: TRBD1; size: .; CDR3: ASSYSNEGASHEQY
V: TRBV28; D: TRBD1; size: .; CDR3: ASSFGQERPSYEQY
V: TRBV24-1; D: .; size: .; CDR3: ATSDFTSGTLTWGEQF
V: TRBV7-9; D: .; size: .; CDR3: ASSLRGVKNEQF
V: TRBV4-3; D: .; size: .; CDR3: ASSQALTDLYEQY
V: TRBV12-3/TRBV12-4; D: TRBD1; size: many; CDR3: ASRSGGSSYNEQF
V: TRBV6-5; D: .; size: .; CDR3: ASSYRQSGTDTQY
V: TRBV20-1; D: .; size: few; CDR3: SAGDTSNQPQH
V: TRBV24-1; D: .; size: .; CDR3: ATSDPRVGGLH
V: TRBV5-1; D: .; size: few; CDR3: ASRGSRGGLSTEAF
V: TRBV12-3/TRBV12-4; D: TRBD1; size: .; CDR3: ASRLAGTGRDEQF
V: TRBV28; D: .; size: few; CDR3: ASSLMPRHSPLH
V: TRBV7-8; D: .; size: .; CDR3: ASSSSGTNAYNEQF
V: TRBV20-1; D: .; size: few; CDR3: SARDWETQY
V: TRBV5-6; D: TRBD2; size: few; CDR3: ASSSPSAVAGKETQY
V: TRBV28; D: .; size: few; CDR3: ASSLNRGKAGETQY
V: TRBV9; D: .; size: many; CDR3: ASSPSGGASETQY
V: TRBV20-1; D: TRBD1; size: few; CDR3: SARPTGSMNTEAF
V: TRBV20-1; D: TRBD2; size: many; CDR3: SATGSGSGGHEQF
V: TRBV19; D: .; size: .; CDR3: ASRTATGGTEAF
V: TRBV5-5; D: TRBD1; size: few; CDR3: ASSGGQGLYGYT
V: TRBV7-2; D: .; size: .; CDR3: ASSLVGKAF
V: TRBV18; D: TRBD1; size: many; CDR3: ASSQGQGNSPLH
V: TRBV4-3; D: TRBD2; size: few; CDR3: ASSQLAGGGETQY
V: TRBV4-3; D: TRBD1; size: .; CDR3: ASSRDQTGRVYEQY
V: TRBV5-6; D: .; size: many; CDR3: ASSPGPINSPLH
V: TRBV30; D: TRBD2; size: once; CDR3: AWSIGVAGTPRETQY
V: TRBV20-1; D: .; size: many; CDR3: SARGSLETGELF
V: TRBV7-2; D: .; size: .; CDR3: ASSLAPASRETQY